The present entry profiles one TCR beta chain with its context. This record belongs to a study of control samples from healthy donors and cancer patients. Unmatched junction bases numbered 6, after V lost 4 bases and J lost 2 bases. This CDR3 has 15 residues. Germline V gene lookup returns CDR1 MDHEN and CDR2 SYDVKM. Profiled with immunoSEQ multiplex PCR; TCRdb holds only in-frame clones, not every one. The data hold 100,000 to 150,000 clones, with 87% observed a single time. The sample consisted of blood. J is TRBJ2-7 and V is TRBV28; 9 bases match TRBD1. The sequence was collected from a man aged 60-69 years in good health. CDR3 DNA: TGTGCCAGCAGTTCATCGCGGACAGGGGCCTACGAGCAGTACTTC. It yields the protein CASSSSRTGAYEQYF.